Listed here are 13 T cell receptor beta chains from one sample, sequenced in a study of OX40 agonist ivuxolimab in advanced cancers. Preparation of the library involved the immunoSEQ multiplex PCR assay. Held by TCRdb, this immuneACCESS table contains in-frame sequences only and omits some clones. Under half of the omission traces to an unresolved V gene where checked; the cause of the rest is unknown. This sample comprises roughly 58,000 clones, roughly 85% of them detected only once. The ten most abundant clones make up under 0.85% of the sample. This material consisted of CD4+ or CD8+ T cells sorted from blood, taken in a trial of the OX40 agonist ivuxolimab. The receptor set was obtained from an adult with an advanced solid tumor such as melanoma, head and neck, liver or kidney cancer.

The chain carries TRBV5-4 and TRBJ2-5; 8 bases fit TRBD1. The V gene's germline CDR1 is SGHNT and CDR2 YYREEE (reference sequence). V was clipped by 5 bases and J by 5 bases; unmatched bases: 8. The CDR3 covers 14 residues. The chain's CDR3 is CASRTQGAGETQYF. CDR3 nucleotide sequence: TGTGCCAGCAGAACCCAGGGGGCTGGGGAGACCCAGTACTTC.

V usage is TRBV9 and J usage is TRBJ2-1; D uncertain. Germline lookup yields CDR1 SGDLS and CDR2 YYNGEE. The CDR3 length is 12 residues. V lost 4 bases and J lost 9, with 11 bases in between. As DNA, the CDR3 is TGTGCCAGCAGCATTGAAACCGGTGAGCAGTTCTTC. Translation: CASSIETGEQFF.

V and J are TRBV6-5 and TRBJ2-3; 8 positions agree with TRBD2. The germline gives CDR1 MNHEY, CDR2 SVGAGI. V dropped 6 bases and J dropped 0; count of bases not matched to a gene: 5. The length of the CDR3 is 15 residues. CDR3 nucleotide sequence: TGTGCCAGCAGCCGTAGCGGGGCTAGCACAGATACGCAGTATTTT. Protein product: CASSRSGASTDTQYF.

This clone was seen a single time. The chain links TRBV19 to TRBJ2-3; 8 positions agree with TRBD2. V lost 6 bases, J lost 6 bases, and 8 bases stayed unmatched. The CDR3 sequence is 14 residues long. CDR1 and CDR2 from the germline V gene are LNHDA and SQIVND (reference sequence). CDR3 bases: TGTGCCAGTAGCCAGCGGGAGTATACCGATACGCAGTATTTT. Translating it yields CASSQREYTDTQYF. Full variable domain (rest looked up from reference TRBV19 and TRBJ2-3): DGGITQSPKYLFRKEGQNVTLSCEQNLNHDAMYWYRQDPGQGLRLIYYSQIVNDFQKGDIAEGYSVSREKKESFPLTVTSAQKNPTAFYLCASSQREYTDTQYFGPGTRLTVL.

The rearrangement joins TRBV19 to TRBJ1-2; D possibly corresponds to TRBD1 (6 bases). Trimming left V 5 bases short and J 4 bases short, with 14 bases between. Germline lookup yields CDR1 LNHDA and CDR2 SQIVND (reference sequence). The CDR3 loop spans 14 amino acids. The CDR3 loop is CASSLQGPAYGYTF. In nucleotides, the CDR3 is TGTGCCAGTAGTTTACAGGGTCCTGCCTATGGCTACACCTTC.

This clone was counted a single time. The chain has TRBV19 and TRBJ2-1; 8 bases agree with TRBD2. Unmatched junction bases numbered 11, after V lost 6 bases and J lost 4 bases. Germline values: CDR1 LNHDA, CDR2 SQIVND (reference sequence). There are 16 residues in the CDR3. CDR3 in amino acids: CASSIGAGGRYNEQFF. In DNA form, the CDR3 reads TGTGCCAGTAGCATCGGTGCGGGAGGTCGATACAATGAGCAGTTCTTC. Drawing the rest from reference TRBV19 and TRBJ2-1, the complete variable domain is DGGITQSPKYLFRKEGQNVTLSCEQNLNHDAMYWYRQDPGQGLRLIYYSQIVNDFQKGDIAEGYSVSREKKESFPLTVTSAQKNPTAFYLCASSIGAGGRYNEQFFGPGTRLTVL.

This clone has only one observation. The rearrangement uses TRBV14 and TRBJ1-1; D remains ambiguous. This CDR3 has 13 amino acids. Per the germline V gene, CDR1 is SGHDN and CDR2 is FVKESK. The ends were cut back, 2 bases at V and 2 bases at J, with 6 bases in the middle. The CDR3 protein is CASSQSSNTEAFF. DNA of the CDR3: TGTGCCAGCAGCCAAAGCAGTAACACTGAAGCTTTCTTT.

The chain recombines TRBV7-6 with TRBJ2-2, with 8 bases lining up with TRBD2. V shed 5 bases, J shed 3 bases, and the junction held 5 bases outside the gene matches. Germline V gene data show CDR1 as SGHVS and CDR2 as FNYEAQ. CDR3 length: 15 residues. CDR3 region: CASSLGTSHTGELFF. DNA for the CDR3: TGTGCCAGCAGCCTCGGGACTAGTCACACCGGGGAGCTGTTTTTT.

This clone turned up a few times. This rearrangement joins TRBV4-2 to TRBJ2-7; 14 nucleotides agree with TRBD2. The CDR3 is 17 residues long. Germline V gives CDR1 LGHNA, CDR2 YNFKEQ. Germline trimming cut 1 base from V and 0 bases from J; bases unmatched to any gene: 2. CDR3: CASSQGTSGGSSYEQYF. CDR3 coding DNA: TGTGCCAGCAGCCAAGGGACTAGCGGGGGGTCCTCCTACGAGCAGTACTTC.

The rearrangement uses TRBV5-8 and TRBJ2-5; D is undetermined. The germline V gene has CDR1 SGHTS and CDR2 YDEGEE. V lost 1 base and J 5 bases, leaving 6 bases between the germline ends. The CDR3 extends over 12 amino acids. CDR3 nucleotide sequence: TGTGCCAGCAGCTTGTTTCTCGAGACCCAGTACTTC. Translated: CASSLFLETQYF. The full variable domain, with the rest looked up from reference TRBV5-8 and TRBJ2-5, is EAGVTQSPTHLIKTRGQQATLRCSPISGHTSVYWYQQALGLGLQFLLWYDEGEERNRGNFPPRFSGRQFPNYSSELNVNALELEDSALYLCASSLFLETQYFGPGTRLLVL.

The V call is TRBV10-2, the J call TRBJ1-4; D perhaps matches TRBD1 (6 bases). Deletions cut 3 bases from V and 2 bases from J, with 10 bases between. The CDR3 sequence is 15 residues long. Germline values: CDR1 WSHSY, CDR2 SAAADI. CDR3 nucleotides: TGCGCCAGCAGTGACAGGGGTACCACTAATGAAAAACTGTTTTTT. Its translation: CASSDRGTTNEKLFF.

This clone has only one observation. The chain employs TRBV30 and TRBJ2-2; 11 bases line up with TRBD2. Germline-derived CDR1 and CDR2 are GTSNPN and SVGIG (reference sequence). This CDR3 is built from 15 residues. V dropped 5 bases and J dropped 4; count of bases not matched to a gene: 6. CDR3 region: CAWGLAGGATGELFF. DNA for the CDR3: TGTGCCTGGGGTCTAGCGGGAGGTGCCACCGGGGAGCTGTTTTTT.

This chain links TRBV19 with TRBJ2-7; D is undetermined. V gave up 1 base and J gave up 0 bases, with 10 bases separating them. The CDR3 totals 15 residues. The germline gives CDR1 LNHDA, CDR2 SQIVND (reference sequence). The CDR3 loop is CASSIGPHLSYEQYF. The CDR3 DNA follows: TGTGCCAGTAGTATAGGCCCGCACCTCTCCTACGAGCAGTACTTC.